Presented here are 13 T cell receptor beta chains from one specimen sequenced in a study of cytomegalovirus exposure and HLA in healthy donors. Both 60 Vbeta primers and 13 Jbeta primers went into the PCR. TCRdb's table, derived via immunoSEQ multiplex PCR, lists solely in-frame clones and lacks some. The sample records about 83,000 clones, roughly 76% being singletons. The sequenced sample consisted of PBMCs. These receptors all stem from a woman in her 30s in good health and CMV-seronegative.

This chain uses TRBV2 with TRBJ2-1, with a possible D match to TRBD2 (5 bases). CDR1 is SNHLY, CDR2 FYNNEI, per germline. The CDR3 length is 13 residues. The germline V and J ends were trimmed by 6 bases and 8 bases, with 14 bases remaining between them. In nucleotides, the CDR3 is TGTGCCAGCAGGATGGGGAGTCGGGATGAGCAGTTCTTC. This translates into CASRMGSRDEQFF.

In DNA form, the CDR3 reads TGTGCCACCAGCAGAATTGCGACTAGCGGGAGCACAGATACGCAGTATTTT. It yields the protein CATSRIATSGSTDTQYF. The chain employs TRBV15 and TRBJ2-3, with TRBD2 matching 10 bases. The V and J ends lost 2 bases and 0 bases, in that order; junction bases with no gene match: 5. The CDR3 spans 17 residues. The germline V gene encodes CDR1 LNHNV and CDR2 YYDKDF (reference sequence).

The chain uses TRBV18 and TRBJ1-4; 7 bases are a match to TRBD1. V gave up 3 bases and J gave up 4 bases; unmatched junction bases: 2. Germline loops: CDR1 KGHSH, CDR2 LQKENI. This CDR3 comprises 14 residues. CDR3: CASSPTGNNEKLFF. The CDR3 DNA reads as TGTGCCAGCTCACCGACAGGGAATAATGAAAAACTGTTTTTT.

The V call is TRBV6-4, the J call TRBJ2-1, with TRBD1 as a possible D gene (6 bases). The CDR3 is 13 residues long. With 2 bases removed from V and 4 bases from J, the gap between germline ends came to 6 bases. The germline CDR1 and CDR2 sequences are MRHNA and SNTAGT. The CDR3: CASSDGTYNEQFF. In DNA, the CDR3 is TGTGCCAGCAGTGACGGGACATACAATGAGCAGTTCTTC.

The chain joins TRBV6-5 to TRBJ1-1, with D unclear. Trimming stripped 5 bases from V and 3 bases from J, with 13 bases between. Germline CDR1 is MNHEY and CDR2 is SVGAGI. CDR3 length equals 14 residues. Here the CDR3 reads CASSRGEEDTEAFF. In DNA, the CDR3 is TGTGCCAGCAGTCGGGGTGAGGAGGACACTGAAGCTTTCTTT.

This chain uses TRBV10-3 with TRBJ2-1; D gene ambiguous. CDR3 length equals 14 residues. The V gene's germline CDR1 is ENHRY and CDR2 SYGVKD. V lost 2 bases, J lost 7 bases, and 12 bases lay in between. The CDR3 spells CAISERAKENEQFF. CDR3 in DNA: TGTGCCATCAGTGAGAGAGCCAAGGAGAATGAGCAGTTCTTC.

The CDR3 spells CASSLGQFNEKLFF. In DNA, the CDR3 is TGTGCCAGCAGTTTGGGCCAGTTTAATGAAAAACTGTTTTTT. J is TRBJ1-4 and V is TRBV28; D uncertain. Trimming took off 3 bases at V and 4 bases at J, with 9 bases between the two ends. CDR3 length: 14 residues. In germline, CDR1 is MDHEN, CDR2 SYDVKM.

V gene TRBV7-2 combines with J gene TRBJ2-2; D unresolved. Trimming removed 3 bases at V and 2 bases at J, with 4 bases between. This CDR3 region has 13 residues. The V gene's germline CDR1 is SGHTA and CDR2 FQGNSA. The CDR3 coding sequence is TGTGCCAGCAGCTTTATAAACACCGGGGAGCTGTTTTTT. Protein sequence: CASSFINTGELFF.

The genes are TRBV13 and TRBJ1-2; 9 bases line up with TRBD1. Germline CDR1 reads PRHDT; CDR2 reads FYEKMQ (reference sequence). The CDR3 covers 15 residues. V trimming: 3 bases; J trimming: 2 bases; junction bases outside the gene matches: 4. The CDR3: CASSLGQGKNYGYTF. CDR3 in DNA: TGTGCCAGCAGCTTGGGACAGGGAAAAAACTATGGCTACACCTTC.

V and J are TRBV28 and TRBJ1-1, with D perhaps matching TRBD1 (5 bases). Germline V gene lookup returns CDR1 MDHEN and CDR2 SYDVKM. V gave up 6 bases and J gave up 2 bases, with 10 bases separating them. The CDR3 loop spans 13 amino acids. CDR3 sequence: CASRGTANTEAFF. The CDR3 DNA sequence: TGTGCCAGCAGGGGGACTGCCAACACTGAAGCTTTCTTT.

CDR3 amino acids: CASSPDREVSAAFF. CDR3 nucleotide sequence: TGCGCCAGCAGCCCGGACAGGGAGGTTAGCGCAGCTTTCTTT. The chain combines TRBV4-3 with TRBJ1-1; 8 bases map to TRBD1. V gave up 4 bases and J gave up 10 bases; unmatched junction bases: 11. The V gene's germline CDR1 is LGHNA and CDR2 YSLEER. CDR3 length: 14 residues.

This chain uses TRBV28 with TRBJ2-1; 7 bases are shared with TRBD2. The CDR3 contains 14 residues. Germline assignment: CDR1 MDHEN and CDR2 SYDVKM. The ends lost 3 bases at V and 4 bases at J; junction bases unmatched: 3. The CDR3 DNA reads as TGTGCCAGCAGTTTGACCGGGGGGTACAATGAGCAGTTCTTC. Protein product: CASSLTGGYNEQFF.

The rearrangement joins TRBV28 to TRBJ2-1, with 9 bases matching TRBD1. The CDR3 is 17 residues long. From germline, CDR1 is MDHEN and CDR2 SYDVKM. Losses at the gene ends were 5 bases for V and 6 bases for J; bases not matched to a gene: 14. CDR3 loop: CASSQAFWGQGPNEQFF. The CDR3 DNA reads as TGTGCCAGCAGTCAGGCTTTCTGGGGACAGGGCCCCAATGAGCAGTTCTTC.